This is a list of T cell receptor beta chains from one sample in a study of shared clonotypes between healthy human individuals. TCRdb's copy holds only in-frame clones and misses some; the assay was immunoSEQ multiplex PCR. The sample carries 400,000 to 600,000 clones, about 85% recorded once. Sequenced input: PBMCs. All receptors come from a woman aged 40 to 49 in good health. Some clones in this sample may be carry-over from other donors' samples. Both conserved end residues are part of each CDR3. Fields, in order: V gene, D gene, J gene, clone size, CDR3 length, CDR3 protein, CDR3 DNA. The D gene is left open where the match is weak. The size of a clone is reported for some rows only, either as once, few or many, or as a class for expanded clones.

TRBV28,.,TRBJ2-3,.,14,CASSPSVGSDTQYF,TGTGCCAGCAGCCCGTCAGTGGGGTCAGATACGCAGTATTTT
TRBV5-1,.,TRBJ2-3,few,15,CASSLVAGSTDTQYF,TGCGCCAGCAGCTTGGTGGCGGGGAGCACAGATACGCAGTATTTT
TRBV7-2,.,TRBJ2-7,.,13,CASSRDPWDEQYF,TGTGCCAGCAGCCGAGACCCATGGGACGAGCAGTACTTC
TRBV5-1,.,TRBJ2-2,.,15,CASSLSRAGTGELFF,TGCGCCAGCAGCTTGAGCAGGGCGGGCACCGGGGAGCTGTTTTTT
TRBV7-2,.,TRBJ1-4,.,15,CASSLPRRGNEKLFF,TGTGCCAGCAGCTTACCGAGGCGGGGAAATGAAAAACTGTTTTTT
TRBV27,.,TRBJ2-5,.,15,CASSRTAILQETQYF,TGTGCCAGCAGCCGGACAGCCATCCTACAGGAGACCCAGTACTTC
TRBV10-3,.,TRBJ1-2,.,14,CAINGEGRGYGYTF,TGTGCCATCAATGGGGAGGGGCGCGGGTATGGCTACACCTTC
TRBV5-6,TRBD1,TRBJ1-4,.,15,CASSLRTGGNEKLFF,TGTGCCAGCAGCTTGCGGACAGGGGGAAATGAAAAACTGTTTTTT
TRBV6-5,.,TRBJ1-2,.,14,CASSYFPGAYGYTF,TGTGCCAGCAGTTACTTTCCGGGGGCCTATGGCTACACCTTC
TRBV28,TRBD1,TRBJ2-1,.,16,CASTLSTGVHTNEQFF,TGTGCCAGCACCCTCTCGACAGGGGTCCATACTAATGAGCAGTTCTTC
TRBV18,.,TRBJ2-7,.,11,CASSTGNEQYF,TGTGCCAGCTCGACGGGGAACGAGCAGTACTTC
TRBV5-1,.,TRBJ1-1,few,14,CASSFEGQNTEAFF,TGCGCCAGCAGCTTCGAAGGACAGAACACTGAAGCTTTCTTT
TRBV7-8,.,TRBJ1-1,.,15,CASSQWTALNTEAFF,TGTGCCAGCAGCCAATGGACAGCTTTGAACACTGAAGCTTTCTTT
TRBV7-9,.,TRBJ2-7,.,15,CASSPQNRVADEQYF,TGTGCCAGCAGCCCCCAGAACAGGGTAGCGGACGAGCAGTACTTC
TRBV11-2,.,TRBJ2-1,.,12,CASSLVGNEQFF,TGTGCCAGCAGCTTAGTCGGCAATGAGCAGTTCTTC
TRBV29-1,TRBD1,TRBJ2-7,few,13,CSVQIQGIGEQYF,TGCAGCGTTCAAATACAGGGGATCGGCGAGCAGTACTTC
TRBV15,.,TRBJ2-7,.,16,CATSRDRGGPSYEQYF,TGTGCCACCAGCAGAGATCGGGGAGGTCCTTCCTACGAGCAGTACTTC
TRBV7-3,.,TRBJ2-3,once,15,CASSLGVTSTDTQYF,TGTGCCAGCAGCTTAGGGGTGACTAGCACAGATACGCAGTATTTT
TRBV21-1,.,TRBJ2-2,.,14,CASRTVPNTGELFF,TGTGCCAGCCGGACAGTCCCGAACACCGGGGAGCTGTTTTTT
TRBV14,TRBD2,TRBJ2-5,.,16,CASSQPFFWGGETQYF,TGTGCCAGCAGCCAACCGTTCTTCTGGGGGGGAGAGACCCAGTACTTC
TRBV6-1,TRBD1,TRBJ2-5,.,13,CASGQGRLETQYF,TGTGCCAGCGGACAGGGTCGTCTAGAGACCCAGTACTTC
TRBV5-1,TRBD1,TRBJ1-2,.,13,CASSFGTGGGYTF,TGCGCCAGCAGCTTTGGGACAGGGGGCGGCTACACCTTC
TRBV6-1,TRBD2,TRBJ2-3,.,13,CASSEREPDTQYF,TGTGCCAGCAGTGAGCGGGAGCCAGATACGCAGTATTTT
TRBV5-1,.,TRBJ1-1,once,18,CASSLLRRLRLSNTEAFF,TGCGCCAGCAGCTTGCTACGGCGGCTACGACTTTCGAACACTGAAGCTTTCTTT
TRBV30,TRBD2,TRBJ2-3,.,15,CAWNGAGGGTDTQYF,TGTGCCTGGAATGGAGCGGGAGGGGGCACAGATACGCAGTATTTT
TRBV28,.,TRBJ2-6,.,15,CASSPSTSGANVLTF,TGTGCCAGCAGTCCCTCAACCTCTGGGGCCAACGTCCTGACTTTC
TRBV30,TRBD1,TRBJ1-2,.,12,CAWYQQGDGYTF,TGTGCCTGGTACCAACAGGGGGATGGCTACACCTTC
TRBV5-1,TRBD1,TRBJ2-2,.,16,CASSLAGTVNTGELFF,TGCGCCAGCAGCTTGGCCGGGACAGTGAACACCGGGGAGCTGTTTTTT
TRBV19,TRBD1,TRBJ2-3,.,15,CASKAGQGSTDTQYF,TGTGCCAGTAAGGCGGGACAGGGCAGCACAGATACGCAGTATTTT
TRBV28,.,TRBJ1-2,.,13,CASSLKRHYGYTF,TGTGCCAGCAGTTTAAAGAGGCACTATGGCTACACCTTC
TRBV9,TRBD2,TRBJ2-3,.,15,CASSVASGSTDTQYF,TGTGCCAGCAGCGTGGCTAGCGGAAGCACAGATACGCAGTATTTT
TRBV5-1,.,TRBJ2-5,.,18,CASRATDGFRGPQETQYF,TGCGCCAGCAGGGCGACCGACGGTTTTCGGGGTCCGCAAGAGACCCAGTACTTC
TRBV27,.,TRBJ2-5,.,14,CASSSSTVGGTQYF,TGTGCCAGCAGTTCCTCGACAGTCGGAGGGACCCAGTACTTC
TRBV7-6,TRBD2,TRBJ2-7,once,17,CASSLSFVTSGAYEQYF,TGTGCCAGCAGCTTAAGTTTCGTGACTAGCGGGGCCTACGAGCAGTACTTC
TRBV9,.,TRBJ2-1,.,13,CASSALQGDSQFF,TGTGCCAGCAGCGCTCTTCAGGGGGACTCGCAGTTCTTC
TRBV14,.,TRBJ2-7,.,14,CASSQVVGFGEQYF,TGTGCCAGCAGCCAAGTTGTGGGGTTTGGCGAGCAGTACTTC
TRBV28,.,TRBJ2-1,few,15,CASRQGPGVYNEQFF,TGTGCCAGCAGACAGGGTCCTGGGGTCTACAATGAGCAGTTCTTC
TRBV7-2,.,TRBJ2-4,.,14,CASSFRDKKNIQYF,TGTGCCAGCAGCTTCCGGGACAAGAAAAACATTCAGTACTTC
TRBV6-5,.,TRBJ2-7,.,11,CATYRADEQYF,TGTGCCACCTACAGGGCGGATGAGCAGTACTTC
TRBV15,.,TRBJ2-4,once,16,CATSILTGPAKNIQYF,TGTGCCACCAGCATCCTAACTGGACCAGCCAAAAACATTCAGTACTTC
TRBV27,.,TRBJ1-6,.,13,CASSLSGSSPLHF,TGTGCCAGCAGTTTATCCGGCTCTTCACCCCTCCACTTT
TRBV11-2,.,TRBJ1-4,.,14,CASSLEPVNEKLFF,TGTGCCAGCAGCTTGGAGCCTGTAAATGAAAAACTGTTTTTT
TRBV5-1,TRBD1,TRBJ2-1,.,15,CASSYRGLSYNEQFF,TGCGCCAGCAGCTACAGGGGGCTATCCTACAATGAGCAGTTCTTC
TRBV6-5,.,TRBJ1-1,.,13,CASSAHRGTEAFF,TGTGCCAGCAGTGCCCATAGGGGGACTGAAGCTTTCTTT
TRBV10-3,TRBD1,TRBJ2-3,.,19,CAITEQGAMAAYVTDTQYF,TGTGCCATCACTGAACAGGGGGCGATGGCTGCCTATGTCACAGATACGCAGTATTTT
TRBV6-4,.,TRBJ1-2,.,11,CASSQGFGYTF,TGTGCCAGCTCACAGGGTTTTGGCTACACCTTC
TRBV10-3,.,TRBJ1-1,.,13,CAIMEDKNTEAFF,TGTGCCATCATGGAGGATAAGAACACTGAAGCTTTCTTT
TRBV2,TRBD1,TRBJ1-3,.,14,CASIQDRGGNTIYF,TGTGCCAGCATCCAAGACAGGGGCGGAAACACCATATATTTT
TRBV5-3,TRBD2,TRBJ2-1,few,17,CARSPPRASGSGNEQFF,TGTGCCAGAAGCCCTCCCCGGGCTAGCGGGAGTGGCAATGAGCAGTTCTTC
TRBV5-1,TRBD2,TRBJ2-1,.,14,CASTGLADYNEQFF,TGCGCCAGCACGGGACTAGCGGATTACAATGAGCAGTTCTTC
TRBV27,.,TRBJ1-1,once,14,CASRTPQGKGEAFF,TGTGCCAGCAGAACTCCTCAGGGGAAGGGGGAAGCTTTCTTT